This section outlines one T cell receptor beta chain sequence together with its context. Germline V lookup: CDR1 SEHNR, CDR2 FQNEAQ (reference sequence). Trimming cost V 1 base and J 7 bases; bases outside gene matches: 6. CDR3 length: 15 residues. The table came from immunoSEQ multiplex PCR; TCRdb's copy has only in-frame clones and leaves some out. The profile shows some 70,000 clones, 75% to 95% of them singletons. The data were obtained in a study of OX40 agonist ivuxolimab in advanced cancers. The source material was CD4+ or CD8+ T cells sorted from blood, sampled in a trial of the OX40 agonist ivuxolimab. The chain combines TRBV7-9 with TRBJ1-4; 7 positions agree with TRBD1. This receptor was taken from an adult with an advanced solid tumor such as melanoma, head and neck, liver or kidney cancer. CDR3 region: CASSLEGDSTEKLFF. The CDR3 DNA reads as TGTGCCAGCAGCTTAGAGGGGGACAGTACTGAAAAACTGTTTTTT.